The rows below give T cell receptor beta chains drawn from one sample of a study of blood T cell repertoires in COVID-19. Generated by immunoSEQ multiplex PCR, the TCRdb table keeps only in-frame clones and is missing some. Here the sample spans 80,000 to 100,000 clones, around 67% being singletons. Sequencing was carried out using peripheral blood. The source is a man aged 70-80 years with COVID-19, enrolled during active disease. Each CDR3 is given with its conserved first and last residue. A D gene is named only where the DNA matches it firmly. Not all rows give a size; the values are once, few, many and, for expanded clones, a class.

d_call: TRBD1
j_call: TRBJ2-6
cdr3_length: 20
clone_size: .
v_call: TRBV4-3
cdr3_nt: TGCGCCAGCAGCCAAGATCGGGGAACAGGGGGCTTGTCTGGGGCCAACGTCCTGACTTTC
cdr3_aa: CASSQDRGTGGLSGANVLTF

d_call: TRBD2
j_call: TRBJ2-1
cdr3_length: 13
clone_size: .
v_call: TRBV3-1/TRBV3-2
cdr3_nt: TGTGCCAGCAGCCTTCTGGGGGGGAGAGAGCAGTTCTTC
cdr3_aa: CASSLLGGREQFF

d_call: .
j_call: TRBJ1-3
cdr3_length: 15
clone_size: .
v_call: TRBV11-1
cdr3_nt: TGTGCCAGCAGCCCTCCTCCGGGGACAGGAAACACCATATATTTT
cdr3_aa: CASSPPPGTGNTIYF

d_call: TRBD2
j_call: TRBJ2-1
cdr3_length: 14
clone_size: few
v_call: TRBV5-1
cdr3_nt: TGCGCCAGCAGAGCGGGAGCTTTTCACAATGAGCAGTTCTTC
cdr3_aa: CASRAGAFHNEQFF

d_call: TRBD1
j_call: TRBJ2-3
cdr3_length: 15
clone_size: .
v_call: TRBV7-3
cdr3_nt: TGTGCCAGCAGCTCACAGGGACAGGGTATAGATACGCAGTATTTT
cdr3_aa: CASSSQGQGIDTQYF

d_call: .
j_call: TRBJ2-1
cdr3_length: 14
clone_size: .
v_call: TRBV28
cdr3_nt: TGTGCCAGCAGCCCCGGAGACAGTGACAATGAGCAGTTCTTC
cdr3_aa: CASSPGDSDNEQFF

d_call: .
j_call: TRBJ2-7
cdr3_length: 11
clone_size: .
v_call: TRBV2
cdr3_nt: TGTGCAGGCCGGAGGTCCTACGAGCAGTACTTC
cdr3_aa: CAGRRSYEQYF

d_call: TRBD1
j_call: TRBJ1-3
cdr3_length: 17
clone_size: few
v_call: TRBV7-6
cdr3_nt: TGTGCCAGCAGCTTTGGGGACAGGCTCTTGGGAGGAAACACCATATATTTT
cdr3_aa: CASSFGDRLLGGNTIYF

d_call: .
j_call: TRBJ2-2
cdr3_length: 15
clone_size: .
v_call: TRBV6-5
cdr3_nt: TGTGCCAGCAAAGCACCGGGACATGACACCGGGGAGCTGTTTTTT
cdr3_aa: CASKAPGHDTGELFF

d_call: .
j_call: TRBJ2-7
cdr3_length: 10
clone_size: .
v_call: TRBV25-1
cdr3_nt: TGTGCCAGGGCGGGGCTCGAGCAGTACTTC
cdr3_aa: CARAGLEQYF

d_call: TRBD1
j_call: TRBJ1-1
cdr3_length: 14
clone_size: few
v_call: TRBV6-4
cdr3_nt: TGTGCCAGCAGCTACCGGACAGGGGACACTGAAGCTTTCTTT
cdr3_aa: CASSYRTGDTEAFF

d_call: .
j_call: TRBJ2-2
cdr3_length: 15
clone_size: .
v_call: TRBV7-9
cdr3_nt: TGTGCCAGCAGCTTAACGACACACAACACCGGGGAGCTGTTTTTT
cdr3_aa: CASSLTTHNTGELFF

d_call: .
j_call: TRBJ1-1
cdr3_length: 15
clone_size: few
v_call: TRBV6-2/TRBV6-3
cdr3_nt: TGTGCCAGCAGTTACAAGGGAGTTTGGAACACTGAAGCTTTCTTT
cdr3_aa: CASSYKGVWNTEAFF

d_call: .
j_call: TRBJ1-1
cdr3_length: 14
clone_size: .
v_call: TRBV5-6
cdr3_nt: TGTGCCAGCAGCTTAGGCAGCGTGAACACTGAAGCTTTCTTT
cdr3_aa: CASSLGSVNTEAFF

d_call: .
j_call: TRBJ1-4
cdr3_length: 16
clone_size: .
v_call: TRBV7-8
cdr3_nt: TGTGCCAGCAGCCTCAGGTTCGGTGCAACTAATGAAAAACTGTTTTTT
cdr3_aa: CASSLRFGATNEKLFF

d_call: .
j_call: TRBJ2-7
cdr3_length: 15
clone_size: .
v_call: TRBV5-4
cdr3_nt: TGTGCCAGCAGCTTGTCGACTACGCGAGACTACGAGCAGTACTTC
cdr3_aa: CASSLSTTRDYEQYF

d_call: .
j_call: TRBJ2-3
cdr3_length: 14
clone_size: .
v_call: TRBV2
cdr3_nt: TGTGCCAGCAGTGTGGGCTCAAGCACAGATACGCAGTATTTT
cdr3_aa: CASSVGSSTDTQYF

d_call: TRBD2
j_call: TRBJ2-3
cdr3_length: 15
clone_size: .
v_call: TRBV11-2
cdr3_nt: TGTGCCAGCAGCTCCGGACTAGCTCCCGCAGATACGCAGTATTTT
cdr3_aa: CASSSGLAPADTQYF

d_call: .
j_call: TRBJ1-5
cdr3_length: 13
clone_size: .
v_call: TRBV25-1
cdr3_nt: TGTGCCAGCAGTATGTTCGGGGGAGAGCCCCAGCATTTT
cdr3_aa: CASSMFGGEPQHF

d_call: .
j_call: TRBJ2-7
cdr3_length: 17
clone_size: once
v_call: TRBV4-2
cdr3_nt: TGTGCCAGCAGCGCTCGTGTCAACGATGAGGGCTCCTACGAGCAGTACTTC
cdr3_aa: CASSARVNDEGSYEQYF

d_call: TRBD1
j_call: TRBJ1-2
cdr3_length: 15
clone_size: .
v_call: TRBV5-5
cdr3_nt: TGTGCCAGCAGCTTGGCCTTTGACGACAGGGTGGGCTACACCTTC
cdr3_aa: CASSLAFDDRVGYTF

d_call: .
j_call: TRBJ1-1
cdr3_length: 11
clone_size: .
v_call: TRBV30
cdr3_nt: TGTGCCTGGAGTGCGAGGACAGAAGCTTTCTTT
cdr3_aa: CAWSARTEAFF

d_call: TRBD2
j_call: TRBJ2-1
cdr3_length: 16
clone_size: .
v_call: TRBV27
cdr3_nt: TGTGCCAGCACCAAACTAGGCGGGAGGTGGCACAATGAGCAGTTCTTC
cdr3_aa: CASTKLGGRWHNEQFF

d_call: TRBD2
j_call: TRBJ2-3
cdr3_length: 14
clone_size: .
v_call: TRBV4-3
cdr3_nt: TGCGCCAGCAGCCAGAAGCGGGGCTTAGATACGCAGTATTTT
cdr3_aa: CASSQKRGLDTQYF

d_call: .
j_call: TRBJ1-1
cdr3_length: 14
clone_size: .
v_call: TRBV3-1/TRBV3-2
cdr3_nt: TGTGCCAGCAGCCAGGGGCACAAGAACACTGAAGCTTTCTTT
cdr3_aa: CASSQGHKNTEAFF

d_call: .
j_call: TRBJ2-3
cdr3_length: 14
clone_size: .
v_call: TRBV7-3
cdr3_nt: TGTGCCAGCAGCTTAGCGGGAACCACAGATACGCAGTATTTT
cdr3_aa: CASSLAGTTDTQYF

d_call: .
j_call: TRBJ2-3
cdr3_length: 11
clone_size: .
v_call: TRBV24-1
cdr3_nt: TGTGCCTCCGGACTGGCACAAACGCAGTATTTT
cdr3_aa: CASGLAQTQYF

d_call: .
j_call: TRBJ2-1
cdr3_length: 14
clone_size: .
v_call: TRBV7-2
cdr3_nt: TGTGCCAGCAGCTTAGGACGCGGTGGGAATGAGCAGTTCTTC
cdr3_aa: CASSLGRGGNEQFF

d_call: TRBD1
j_call: TRBJ2-3
cdr3_length: 13
clone_size: .
v_call: TRBV5-1
cdr3_nt: TGCGCCAGCAGCCCGGACAGGGCGGATACGCAGTATTTT
cdr3_aa: CASSPDRADTQYF

d_call: TRBD1
j_call: TRBJ1-2
cdr3_length: 12
clone_size: .
v_call: TRBV6-5
cdr3_nt: TGTGCCAGCAGTACAGGGGGCTATGGCTACACCTTC
cdr3_aa: CASSTGGYGYTF

d_call: TRBD2
j_call: TRBJ2-3
cdr3_length: 16
clone_size: .
v_call: TRBV27
cdr3_nt: TGTGCCAGCAGTCCCAGACTAGCGGGAGGGACAGATACGCAGTATTTT
cdr3_aa: CASSPRLAGGTDTQYF

d_call: TRBD1
j_call: TRBJ1-1
cdr3_length: 14
clone_size: .
v_call: TRBV30
cdr3_nt: TGTGCCTGGAGTCAGGGACAGCCGAACACTGAAGCTTTCTTT
cdr3_aa: CAWSQGQPNTEAFF

d_call: .
j_call: TRBJ2-1
cdr3_length: 14
clone_size: .
v_call: TRBV7-3
cdr3_nt: TGTGCCAGCAGCTTAGGACTCACCTCATCTGAGCAGTTCTTC
cdr3_aa: CASSLGLTSSEQFF

d_call: TRBD1
j_call: TRBJ2-7
cdr3_length: 14
clone_size: .
v_call: TRBV11-3
cdr3_nt: TGTGCCAGCAGCTTTGGACAGGGTGAGACCGAGCAGTACTTC
cdr3_aa: CASSFGQGETEQYF

d_call: .
j_call: TRBJ1-5
cdr3_length: 13
clone_size: .
v_call: TRBV2
cdr3_nt: TGTGCCAGCAGTGTTGAGAGAAATCAGCCCCAGCATTTT
cdr3_aa: CASSVERNQPQHF

d_call: TRBD1
j_call: TRBJ1-1
cdr3_length: 14
clone_size: .
v_call: TRBV19
cdr3_nt: TGTGCCAGTAGCATACAGGGGGCGGTAACTGAAGCTTTCTTT
cdr3_aa: CASSIQGAVTEAFF

d_call: .
j_call: TRBJ2-1
cdr3_length: 15
clone_size: .
v_call: TRBV2
cdr3_nt: TGTGCCAGCAGCAGGGGCGCGAGCTCCTACAATGAGCAGTTCTTC
cdr3_aa: CASSRGASSYNEQFF

d_call: TRBD1
j_call: TRBJ1-2
cdr3_length: 15
clone_size: .
v_call: TRBV30
cdr3_nt: TGTGCCTGGAGTGCCTCACGGACAGGGAGGGATGGCTACACCTTC
cdr3_aa: CAWSASRTGRDGYTF

d_call: .
j_call: TRBJ2-2
cdr3_length: 14
clone_size: few
v_call: TRBV24-1
cdr3_nt: TGTGCCACCAGTGGAGGAACGGACACCGGGGAGCTGTTTTTT
cdr3_aa: CATSGGTDTGELFF

d_call: .
j_call: TRBJ2-7
cdr3_length: 15
clone_size: .
v_call: TRBV18
cdr3_nt: TGTGCCAGCTCACCAGTGAGAGGGAGGCCCTACGAGCAGTACTTC
cdr3_aa: CASSPVRGRPYEQYF

d_call: .
j_call: TRBJ2-2
cdr3_length: 14
clone_size: .
v_call: TRBV7-9
cdr3_nt: TGTGCCAGCAGCACGGACAGCTACACCGGGGAGCTGTTTTTT
cdr3_aa: CASSTDSYTGELFF

d_call: .
j_call: TRBJ2-3
cdr3_length: 15
clone_size: .
v_call: TRBV10-3
cdr3_nt: TGTGCCACTAAGCCAGGGGCCAGCTACACAGATACGCAGTATTTT
cdr3_aa: CATKPGASYTDTQYF

d_call: .
j_call: TRBJ2-7
cdr3_length: 11
clone_size: once
v_call: TRBV29-1
cdr3_nt: TGCAGCGTTGCCCAGGCCTACGAGCAGTACTTC
cdr3_aa: CSVAQAYEQYF

d_call: .
j_call: TRBJ2-7
cdr3_length: 14
clone_size: .
v_call: TRBV18
cdr3_nt: TGTGCCAGCTCACCGAACACAGGGATAAACGAGCAGTACTTC
cdr3_aa: CASSPNTGINEQYF

d_call: .
j_call: TRBJ2-7
cdr3_length: 14
clone_size: .
v_call: TRBV28
cdr3_nt: TGTGCCACGGGGTTAGCGGTGATCTCCTACGAGCAGTACTTC
cdr3_aa: CATGLAVISYEQYF

d_call: TRBD2
j_call: TRBJ2-2
cdr3_length: 16
clone_size: .
v_call: TRBV18
cdr3_nt: TGTGCCAGCTCACCACCGACTAGCGGGGCCACCGGGGAGCTGTTTTTT
cdr3_aa: CASSPPTSGATGELFF